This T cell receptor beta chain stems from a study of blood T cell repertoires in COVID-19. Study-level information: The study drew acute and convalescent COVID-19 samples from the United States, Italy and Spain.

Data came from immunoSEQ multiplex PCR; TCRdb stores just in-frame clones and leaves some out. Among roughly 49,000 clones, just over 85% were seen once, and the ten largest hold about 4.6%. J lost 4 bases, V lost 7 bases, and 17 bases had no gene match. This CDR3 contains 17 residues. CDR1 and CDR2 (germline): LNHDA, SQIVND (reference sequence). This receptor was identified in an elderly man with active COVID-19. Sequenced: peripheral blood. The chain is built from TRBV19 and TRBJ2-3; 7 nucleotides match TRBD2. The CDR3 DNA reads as TGTGCCAGTATCCTGGGGGGGACTTCTCCCGAGGCAGATACGCAGTATTTT. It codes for CASILGGTSPEADTQYF.